This T cell receptor beta chain was found in a study of blood T cells in healthy people across ages. Study-wide results and limits: Unsorted PBMC material precluded a definitive naive versus antigen-experienced comparison.

A sample-barcoded 5' primer and a J-beta primer mix were used in a second PCR of roughly 7 to 12 cycles. A template-switch adaptor with 12 random nucleotides tagged each cDNA molecule. MiXCR, applied by TCRdb to the 5' RACE reads, yields one record per CDR3 protein. This table has about 1 million distinct CDR3 sequences, 20% to 25% appearing once. This clonotype appeared a few times. Its antigen is not identified. Researchers collected about 9.7 milliliters of peripheral blood from every single donor. These data were likewise used in another study, on T cells of mothers and their children. That work adds: Overlap ran slightly, non-significantly higher for related than unrelated mother-child pairs.

Sequencing used blood. The TCR was taken from a girl aged 2 to 9 in good health.

This CDR3 reads CSGNMGTEAFF. Written as DNA, the CDR3 is TGCAGCGGAAATATGGGCACTGAAGCTTTCTTT. The chain couples TRBV29-1 to TRBJ1-1; D is uncertain. Germline V gives CDR1 SQVTM, CDR2 ANQGSEA. Trimming cost V 7 bases and J 4 bases, with 10 bases left between them. The CDR3 covers 11 residues.